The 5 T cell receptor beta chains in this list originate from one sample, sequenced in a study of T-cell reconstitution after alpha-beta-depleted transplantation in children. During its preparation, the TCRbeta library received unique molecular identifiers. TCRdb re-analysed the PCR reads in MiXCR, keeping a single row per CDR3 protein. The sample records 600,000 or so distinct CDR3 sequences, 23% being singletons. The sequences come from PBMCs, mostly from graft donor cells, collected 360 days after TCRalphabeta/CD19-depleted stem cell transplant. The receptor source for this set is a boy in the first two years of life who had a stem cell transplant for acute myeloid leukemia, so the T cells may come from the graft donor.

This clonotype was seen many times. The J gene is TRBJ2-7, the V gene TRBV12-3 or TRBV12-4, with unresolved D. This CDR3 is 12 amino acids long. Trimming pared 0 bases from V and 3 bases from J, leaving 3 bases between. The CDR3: CASSLAHYEQYF. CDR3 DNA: TGTGCCAGCAGTTTAGCCCACTACGAGCAGTACTTC.

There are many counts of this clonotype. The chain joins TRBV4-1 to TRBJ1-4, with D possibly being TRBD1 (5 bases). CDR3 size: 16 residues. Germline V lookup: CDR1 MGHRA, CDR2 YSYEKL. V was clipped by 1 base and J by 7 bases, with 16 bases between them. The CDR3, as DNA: TGCGCCAGCAGCCAAGTGTATTCAGGGTTTCGTGAAAAACTGTTTTTT. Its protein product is CASSQVYSGFREKLFF.

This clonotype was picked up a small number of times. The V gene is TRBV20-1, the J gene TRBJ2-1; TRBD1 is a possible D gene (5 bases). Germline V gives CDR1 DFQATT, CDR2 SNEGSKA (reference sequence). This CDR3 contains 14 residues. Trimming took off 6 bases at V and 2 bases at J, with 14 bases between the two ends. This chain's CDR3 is CSASGIFAYNEQFF. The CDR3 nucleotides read TGCAGTGCATCAGGGATTTTTGCCTACAATGAGCAGTTCTTC.

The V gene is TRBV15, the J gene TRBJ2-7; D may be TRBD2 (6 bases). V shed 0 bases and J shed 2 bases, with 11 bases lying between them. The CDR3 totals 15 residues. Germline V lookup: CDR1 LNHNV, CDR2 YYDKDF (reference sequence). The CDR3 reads CATSRDLGGAYEQYV. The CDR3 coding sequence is TGTGCCACCAGCAGAGATCTTGGAGGGGCCTACGAGCAGTACGTC.

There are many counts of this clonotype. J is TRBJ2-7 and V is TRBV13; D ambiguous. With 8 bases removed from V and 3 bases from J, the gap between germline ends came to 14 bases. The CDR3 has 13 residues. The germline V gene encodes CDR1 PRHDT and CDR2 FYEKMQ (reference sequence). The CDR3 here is CASSAPGRYEQYF. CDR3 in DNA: TGTGCCAGCTCCGCCCCCGGGCGCTACGAGCAGTACTTC.